Listed here are 23 T cell receptor beta chains from one sample, sequenced in a study of control samples from healthy donors and cancer patients. Data came from immunoSEQ multiplex PCR; TCRdb stores just in-frame clones and leaves some out. Found here are 150,000 to 200,000 clones, almost 90% of them singletons; the top ten hold around 5.1%. The sequencing input was blood. These TCRs come from a woman under 40 in good health.

J is TRBJ1-4 and V is TRBV5-1, with 8 bases aligning to TRBD1. The CDR3 length is 13 residues. V gave up 5 bases and J gave up 7 bases; unmatched junction bases: 4. Germline V lookup: CDR1 SGHRS, CDR2 YFSETQ. The CDR3 sequence is CASRGTGAEKLFF. In DNA, the CDR3 is TGCGCCAGCAGAGGGACAGGAGCTGAAAAACTGTTTTTT.

The chain recombines TRBV5-1 with TRBJ1-1; no clear D gene. The CDR3 consists of 14 residues. Looked up from germline, CDR1 is SGHRS and CDR2 is YFSETQ. Between the trimmed V and J ends, which lost 0 bases and 4 bases, there was a span of 10 bases. In DNA form, the CDR3 reads TGCGCCAGCAGCTTGGAATGGGTGGGCACTGAAGCTTTCTTT. The encoded protein is CASSLEWVGTEAFF.

The chain links TRBV27 to TRBJ2-2; D ambiguous. Trimming removed 2 bases at V and 4 bases at J, with 5 bases between. The CDR3 loop spans 13 amino acids. Germline CDR1 MNHEY, CDR2 SMNVEV (reference sequence). CDR3 in DNA: TGTGCCAGCAGTTTAGCGGTCACCGGGGAGCTGTTTTTT. It encodes CASSLAVTGELFF.

The V call is TRBV19, the J call TRBJ2-2, with 9 bases fitting TRBD2. The J segment lost 2 bases and the V segment lost 11 bases, leaving 6 bases of the junction unmatched. The CDR3 runs to 14 residues. Germline V CDR1 and CDR2: LNHDA, SQIVND (reference sequence). CDR3 nucleotides: TGTGCCGCTAGACTAGCGGCTAACACCGGGGAGCTGTTTTTT. Encoded protein: CAARLAANTGELFF.

The J gene is TRBJ1-1, the V gene TRBV13, with a tentative D call TRBD1 (5 bases). This CDR3 is 15 amino acids long. Trimming removed 3 bases at V and 1 base at J, with 12 bases between. Germline V gene sequence: CDR1 PRHDT, CDR2 FYEKMQ (reference sequence). The CDR3: CASSFSGRQNTEAFF. The DNA of the CDR3 is TGTGCCAGCAGCTTTTCGGGACGGCAGAACACTGAAGCTTTCTTT.

This chain connects TRBV11-2 to TRBJ2-2; no clear D. The length of the CDR3 is 16 residues. With 7 bases removed from V and 6 bases from J, the gap between germline ends came to 21 bases. CDR1 is SGHAT, CDR2 FQNNGV, per germline. This CDR3 reads CASTPLGQKGAGELFF. Written as DNA, the CDR3 is TGTGCCAGCACCCCCCTTGGGCAGAAGGGCGCCGGGGAGCTGTTTTTT.

This sequence joins TRBV6-4 and TRBJ2-5; a weak D match, TRBD1 (6 bases). This CDR3 comprises 13 residues. From germline, CDR1 is MRHNA and CDR2 SNTAGT. Trimming stripped 0 bases from V and 9 bases from J, with 11 bases between. This CDR3 reads CASSDSSWGPQYF. CDR3 sequence (DNA): TGTGCCAGCAGTGACTCGAGCTGGGGGCCCCAGTACTTC.

V and J are TRBV19 and TRBJ2-3; D is perhaps TRBD2 (6 bases). The length of the CDR3 is 13 residues. Trimming shortened V by 2 bases and J by 6 bases, and 9 bases separated the two germline ends. Germline CDR1 LNHDA, CDR2 SQIVND (reference sequence). The CDR3 reads CASSISRGDTQYF. Here the CDR3 DNA reads TGTGCCAGTAGTATATCACGGGGGGATACGCAGTATTTT.

J is TRBJ2-7 and V is TRBV7-9; tentatively, D is TRBD1 or TRBD2 (5 bases each). Germline V gene lookup returns CDR1 SEHNR and CDR2 FQNEAQ (reference sequence). V was pared by 4 bases and J by 3 bases, with 13 bases between. The CDR3 extends over 14 amino acids. The CDR3 spells CASSSRDGLYEQYF. In nucleotides, the CDR3 is TGTGCCAGCAGCTCGAGGGACGGGCTCTACGAGCAGTACTTC.

The chain employs TRBV3-1 (or the pseudogene TRBV3-2) and TRBJ1-3; maybe TRBD1 (6 bases). CDR1 LGHDT and CDR2 YNNKEL come from the germline V gene (reference sequence). The CDR3 spans 14 residues. Trimming removed 6 bases at V and 4 bases at J, with 13 bases between. The CDR3 DNA is TGTGCCAGCAGACCTACAGGGATCGGAAACACCATATATTTT. This codes for CASRPTGIGNTIYF.

The chain links TRBV3-1 (or the pseudogene TRBV3-2) to TRBJ1-2; 9 positions match TRBD1. V was pared by 8 bases and J by 7 bases, with 8 bases of the junction left unmatched. Germline V gives CDR1 LGHDT, CDR2 YNNKEL (reference sequence). This CDR3 is 13 amino acids long. The CDR3, as DNA: TGTGCCAGCGCCAAAGGGACAGGGAGTGGCTACACCTTC. Its translation is CASAKGTGSGYTF.

This chain links TRBV29-1 with TRBJ2-3, with 12 bases that match TRBD2. Unmatched junction bases numbered 8, after V lost 5 bases and J lost 5 bases. CDR1 and CDR2 from the germline V gene are SQVTM and ANQGSEA. The CDR3 covers 15 residues. CDR3 DNA: TGCAGCGTTTCTGCTAGCGGGAGGGCCATAGATACGCAGTATTTT. It translates to CSVSASGRAIDTQYF.

J is TRBJ2-3 and V is TRBV28; 9 bases match TRBD2. The CDR3 consists of 16 residues. Trimming removed 2 bases from V and 4 bases from J; junction bases left unmatched: 7. The germline CDR1 and CDR2 sequences are MDHEN and SYDVKM. CDR3 loop: CASSLAGGEVADTQYF. The CDR3, as DNA: TGTGCCAGCAGTTTAGCGGGGGGGGAGGTTGCAGATACGCAGTATTTT.

The chain recombines TRBV2 with TRBJ2-3, with a possible D match to TRBD1 (5 bases). V shed 3 bases and J shed 2 bases, with 12 bases lying between them. The germline V gene has CDR1 SNHLY and CDR2 FYNNEI. The CDR3 covers 15 residues. Here the CDR3 reads CASSDFVTDTDTQYF. The DNA for the CDR3 is TGTGCCAGCAGTGATTTTGTGACAGACACAGATACGCAGTATTTT.

V is TRBV2 and J is TRBJ2-7; the match to TRBD2 covers 7 bases. Trimming at V came to 4 bases and at J to 0 bases, leaving 0 bases not matched to a gene. Germline CDR1 reads SNHLY; CDR2 reads FYNNEI. The CDR3 totals 13 residues. The CDR3: CASSGDYSYEQYF. The CDR3 nucleotides are TGTGCCAGCAGTGGGGACTACTCCTACGAGCAGTACTTC.

This rearrangement joins TRBV6-4 to TRBJ2-5; maybe TRBD2 (5 bases). The CDR3 sequence is 13 residues long. Trimming took off 5 bases at V and 4 bases at J, with 11 bases between the two ends. CDR1 and CDR2 from the germline V gene are MRHNA and SNTAGT. The chain's CDR3 is CASSSLEGETQYF. In DNA, the CDR3 is TGTGCCAGCAGTTCTTTAGAGGGAGAGACCCAGTACTTC.

The chain recombines TRBV3-1 (or the pseudogene TRBV3-2) with TRBJ2-7, with D tentatively TRBD2 (5 bases). This CDR3 is 13 amino acids long. Between the trimmed V and J ends, which lost 4 bases and 3 bases, there was a span of 10 bases. CDR1 and CDR2 (germline): LGHDT, YNNKEL (reference sequence). CDR3 in DNA: TGTGCCAGCAGCCTTATAGAGGGCTACGAGCAGTACTTC. Translating gives CASSLIEGYEQYF.

The chain recombines TRBV28 with TRBJ2-5, with 7 bases aligning to TRBD2. The germline V gene has CDR1 MDHEN and CDR2 SYDVKM. This CDR3 contains 16 residues. With V trimmed by 3 bases and J by 5 bases, 12 bases remained unmatched. The CDR3 sequence is CASSFGGGPIKETQYF. CDR3 in DNA: TGTGCCAGCAGTTTCGGGGGAGGGCCGATTAAGGAGACCCAGTACTTC.

J is TRBJ2-7 and V is TRBV6-5; D remains unclear. The germline gives CDR1 MNHEY, CDR2 SVGAGI. The CDR3 spans 15 residues. With 5 bases removed from V and 0 bases from J, the gap between germline ends came to 14 bases. The CDR3: CASSIDALYSYEQYF. The CDR3 DNA is TGTGCCAGCAGTATCGACGCGCTGTACTCCTACGAGCAGTACTTC.

The chain employs TRBV5-1 and TRBJ1-1; the D is unclear. This CDR3 contains 13 residues. Looked up from germline, CDR1 is SGHRS and CDR2 is YFSETQ. V was shortened by 1 base and J by 1 base, with 5 bases between the two germline ends. The CDR3 reads CASSLRENTEAFF. Written as DNA, the CDR3 is TGCGCCAGCAGCTTGCGGGAGAACACTGAAGCTTTCTTT.

Note on this clone: Sequence at one end of the junction differs from germline and may be a read error. The genes are TRBV28 and TRBJ2-7; 8 bases are a match to TRBD1. Germline V gives CDR1 MDHEN, CDR2 SYDVKM. The CDR3 loop spans 11 amino acids. The CDR3 reads CASSFKGQALF. CDR3 nucleotide sequence: TGTGCCAGCAGTTTCAAGGGACAGGCCCTCTTC.

The table lists this clone with a count of one. This chain links TRBV5-1 with TRBJ1-1; D possibly corresponds to TRBD1 (5 bases). Germline V gene data show CDR1 as SGHRS and CDR2 as YFSETQ. V lost 2 bases and J 6 bases, leaving 20 bases between the germline ends. The CDR3 contains 16 residues. For the CDR3, the DNA is TGCGCCAGCAGCTTCCGGGGGGGAATATCTCGGGCTGAAGCTTTCTTT. Translated, it gives CASSFRGGISRAEAFF.

The chain combines TRBV6-5 with TRBJ2-3; 11 bases map to TRBD2. CDR3 length: 15 residues. V shed 5 bases and J 4 bases; nucleotides not matched to a gene: 5. Germline CDR1 MNHEY, CDR2 SVGAGI. The CDR3, as DNA: TGTGCCAGCAGTAGTAGCGGGGGGGCCGCAGATACGCAGTATTTT. Translating it yields CASSSSGGAADTQYF.